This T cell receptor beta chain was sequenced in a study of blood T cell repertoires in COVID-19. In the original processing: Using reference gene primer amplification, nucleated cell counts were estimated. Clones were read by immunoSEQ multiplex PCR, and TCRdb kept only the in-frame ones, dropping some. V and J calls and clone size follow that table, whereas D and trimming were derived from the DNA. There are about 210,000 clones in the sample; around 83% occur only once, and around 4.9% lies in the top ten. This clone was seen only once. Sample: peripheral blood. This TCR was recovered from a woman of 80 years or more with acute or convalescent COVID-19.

The CDR3 loop is CASSSSTSGRYNEQFF. The CDR3 DNA follows: TGTGCCAGCAGCTCCTCCACTAGCGGGAGGTACAATGAGCAGTTCTTC. The chain links TRBV4-2 to TRBJ2-1; TRBD2 agrees at 12 bases. CDR3 size: 16 residues. V was pared by 5 bases and J by 4 bases, with 6 bases of the junction left unmatched. Germline V gene data show CDR1 as LGHNA and CDR2 as YNFKEQ.